Listed below are T cell receptor beta chains from one sample, sequenced in a study of T cells in Graves' hyperthyroidism and ophthalmopathy. MiXCR was run by TCRdb on the multiplex PCR reads, yielding one entry per CDR3 protein. The repertoire holds approximately 620,000 distinct CDR3 sequences, with 15% to 20% as singletons. The source material was blood. Source of these receptors: a woman aged 40 to 55 with Graves' ophthalmopathy. CDR3s leave out the opening cysteine and the closing phenylalanine or tryptophan. Each record gives: V gene, clone size, CDR3 protein. Size tells how often a clone was seen (once, few, many) or the class of an expanded clone, and some rows leave it out.

>TRBV11-2|-
ASSLEAASGYYEQY
>TRBV28|-
ASSPTGSRRYNEQF
>TRBV4-1|few
ASSQGSGRETQY
>TRBV5-6|few
ASSLRLGGEQF
>TRBV20-1|many
SARDEGYGYT
>TRBV27|many
ASSLTPPGLNQPQH
>TRBV7-8|-
ASSHSGRIGTGELF
>TRBV20-1|few
SAWEDREETQY
>TRBV15|-
ATSRAEPGLAGGWYTGELF
>TRBV6-1|few
ASSQTGGAYTEAF
>TRBV2|few
ATQDSGTGGSIRGYT
>TRBV20-1|many
SAGTGTVDEQY
>TRBV5-8|few
ASSSRTGPLSTDTQY
>TRBV5-1|-
ASSLADSPNEKLF
>TRBV3-1|many
ASSRGDRQNTEAF
>TRBV28|many
ASSSGTGGIGQY
>TRBV18|few
ASSPRGLAGVEGETQY
>TRBV11-2|many
ASSLVRGGTVQETQY
>TRBV12-5|-
ASVRWAGGHYGYT
>TRBV20-1|-
SARSRGGDEQY
>TRBV20-1|many
SARGRGSTEAF
>TRBV7-7|-
ASSPTGTATDTQY
>TRBV15|many
ATSGTKGQGHEKLF
>TRBV18|many
ASSPPGGRAF
>TRBV18|many
ASSPNRVLSYGYT
>TRBV19|-
ASSLRPTSGSSYEQY
>TRBV3-1|-
ASSQRPAEGEQF
>TRBV4-1|-
ASSQVSGLAGNEQF
>TRBV2|many
ASSRQGVAEAF
>TRBV20-1|many
SASTGVAGGNEQY
>TRBV12-3/TRBV12-4|many
ASSFPLREQY